One TCR beta chain is described in this entry. The sample originates from a study of T cell changes during pregnancy in multiple sclerosis. The CDR3 totals 15 residues. With 2 bases clipped from V and 4 bases from J, the junction kept 4 bases outside the gene matches. Per the germline V gene, CDR1 is MNHEY and CDR2 is SVGAGI. Assay: immunoSEQ multiplex PCR; the TCRdb copy retains only in-frame clones and omits some. The sample lists about 120,000 clones, approximately 93% occurring once. Specimen: peripheral blood, collected before pregnancy. The TCR comes from a female donor with multiple sclerosis, enrolled in a pregnancy study. The chain is built from TRBV6-5 and TRBJ2-5; TRBD1 matches at 10 bases. The DNA of the CDR3 is TGTGCCAGCAGTTACCCGGGACAGGGGAGAGAGACCCAGTACTTC. Translation gives CASSYPGQGRETQYF.